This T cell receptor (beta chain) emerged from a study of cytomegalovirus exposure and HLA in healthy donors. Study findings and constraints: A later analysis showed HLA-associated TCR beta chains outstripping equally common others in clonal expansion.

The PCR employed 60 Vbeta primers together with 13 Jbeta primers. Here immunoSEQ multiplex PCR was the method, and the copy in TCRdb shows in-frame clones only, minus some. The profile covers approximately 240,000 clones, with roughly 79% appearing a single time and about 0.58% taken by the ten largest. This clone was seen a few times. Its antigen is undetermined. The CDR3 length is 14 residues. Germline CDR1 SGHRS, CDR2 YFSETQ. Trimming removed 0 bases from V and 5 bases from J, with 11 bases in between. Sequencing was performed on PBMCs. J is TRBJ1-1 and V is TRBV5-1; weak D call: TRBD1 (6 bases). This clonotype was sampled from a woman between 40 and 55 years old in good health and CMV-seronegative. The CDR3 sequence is CASSLAGAETEAFF. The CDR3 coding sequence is TGCGCCAGCAGCTTGGCAGGGGCGGAAACTGAAGCTTTCTTT.